The rows below give T cell receptor beta chains drawn from one sample of a study of a mutant IDH1 vaccine in newly diagnosed glioma. Profiling relied on immunoSEQ multiplex PCR, and the TCRdb table lists in-frame clones only, not all of them. The sample holds about 98,000 clones; approximately 90% are singletons and the top ten take approximately 0.57%. The specimen comprised PBMCs, sampled from a glioma patient treated with radiotherapy, temozolomide or both. The receptors derive from a woman aged 45 to 65 with glioma. Both conserved end residues are part of each CDR3. A D gene is named only where the DNA matches it firmly. Only some rows state a clone size, as once, few, many or a class for expanded clones.

D	length	V	J	size	CDR3	DNA
-	12	TRBV6-6	TRBJ2-7	-	CASSYGRAEQYF	TGTGCCAGCAGTTACGGGAGAGCCGAGCAGTACTTC
-	13	TRBV7-3	TRBJ2-1	-	CASSLWGVDEQFF	TGTGCCAGCAGCTTATGGGGTGTCGATGAGCAGTTCTTC
-	14	TRBV2	TRBJ2-5	-	CASRSTMSGETQYF	TGTGCCAGCAGGAGCACTATGAGCGGCGAGACCCAGTACTTC
-	15	TRBV18	TRBJ2-2	-	CASSPSQTNTGELFF	TGTGCCAGCTCACCATCACAGACGAACACCGGGGAGCTGTTTTTT
-	13	TRBV5-4	TRBJ2-7	-	CASSLTNSYEQYF	TGTGCCAGCAGCCTCACGAACTCCTACGAGCAGTACTTC
-	14	TRBV18	TRBJ1-5	-	CASSPSQGNQPQHF	TGTGCCAGCTCTCCGAGTCAGGGCAATCAGCCCCAGCATTTT
TRBD1	15	TRBV7-6	TRBJ1-5	-	CASSSRGPGNQPQHF	TGTGCCAGCAGCTCCAGGGGGCCAGGCAATCAGCCCCAGCATTTT
-	13	TRBV19	TRBJ2-4	-	CASTPREENIQYF	TGTGCCAGTACCCCGAGGGAGGAGAACATTCAGTACTTC
-	14	TRBV5-4	TRBJ2-3	-	CASSLRDTTDTQYF	TGTGCCAGCAGCTTGCGAGACACCACAGATACGCAGTATTTT
-	13	TRBV18	TRBJ2-7	-	CASSPPLRSEQYF	TGTGCCAGCTCCCCACCACTCAGGTCCGAGCAGTACTTC
-	15	TRBV2	TRBJ1-5	-	CASRGLGMGNQPQHF	TGTGCCAGCAGAGGGCTGGGGATGGGCAATCAGCCCCAGCATTTT
-	14	TRBV5-1	TRBJ2-2	-	CASSKVLNTGELFF	TGCGCCAGCAGCAAGGTTCTGAACACCGGGGAGCTGTTTTTT
-	14	TRBV30	TRBJ2-1	-	CAWSVGQAVNEQFF	TGTGCCTGGAGTGTTGGGCAGGCGGTCAATGAGCAGTTCTTC
-	15	TRBV6-5	TRBJ2-6	-	CASSYSIEAANVLTF	TGTGCCAGCAGTTACTCGATAGAGGCGGCCAACGTCCTGACTTTC
TRBD1	11	TRBV10-2	TRBJ1-1	-	CASGTGLEAFF	TGCGCCAGCGGGACAGGGCTAGAAGCTTTCTTT
-	14	TRBV11-2	TRBJ1-5	-	CASSQDSSNQPQHF	TGTGCCAGCAGCCAAGACAGTAGCAATCAGCCCCAGCATTTT
-	16	TRBV14	TRBJ1-1	-	CASSQGIPGPNTEAFF	TGTGCCAGCAGCCAAGGAATCCCAGGCCCGAACACTGAAGCTTTCTTT
TRBD1	14	TRBV4-1	TRBJ2-7	once	CASSLQGQSYEQYF	TGCGCCAGCAGCCTACAGGGGCAGTCTTACGAGCAGTACTTC
TRBD1	15	TRBV18	TRBJ1-2	-	CASSPLGQGNYGYTF	TGTGCCAGCTCACCACTAGGACAGGGGAACTATGGCTACACCTTC
TRBD2	13	TRBV30	TRBJ2-7	-	CAWSRGTTYEQYF	TGTGCCTGGAGTCGTGGGACTACCTACGAGCAGTACTTC
-	14	TRBV5-8	TRBJ2-3	-	CASSLILARGTQYF	TGTGCCAGCAGCTTAATACTTGCACGAGGTACGCAGTATTTT
-	14	TRBV6-5	TRBJ1-1	once	CASSYSNTNTEAFF	TGTGCCAGCAGTTACTCGAACACAAACACTGAAGCTTTCTTT
-	16	TRBV13	TRBJ2-7	-	CASSLGLGGPNYEQYF	TGTGCCAGCAGCTTAGGCCTCGGCGGCCCGAACTACGAGCAGTACTTC
TRBD2	19	TRBV4-2	TRBJ2-1	-	CASSQPRGDSAGLHNEQFF	TGTGCCAGCAGCCAACCCCGGGGGGATAGCGCGGGGCTACACAATGAGCAGTTCTTC
TRBD1	15	TRBV11-2	TRBJ2-7	-	CASSLVSGTGGEQYF	TGTGCCAGCAGCTTAGTATCTGGGACAGGGGGCGAGCAGTACTTC
-	15	TRBV5-6	TRBJ2-5	-	CASKTGTLFQETQYF	TGTGCCAGCAAAACCGGGACTTTATTCCAAGAGACCCAGTACTTC
TRBD2	13	TRBV18	TRBJ2-5	-	CASSPGGGETQYF	TGTGCCAGCTCACCGGGCGGGGGAGAGACCCAGTACTTC
-	19	TRBV11-2	TRBJ1-6	-	CASSRLSLRDSSYNSPLHF	TGTGCCAGCAGCCGACTATCATTACGGGACTCCTCCTATAATTCACCCCTCCACTTT
-	17	TRBV21-1	TRBJ2-4	-	CASSKRGPGVVKNIQYF	TGTGCCAGCAGCAAACGGGGGCCGGGAGTTGTCAAAAACATTCAGTACTTC
-	14	TRBV6-4	TRBJ2-2	-	CASRKTGNTGELFF	TGTGCCAGCAGAAAGACGGGGAACACCGGGGAGCTGTTTTTT
TRBD1	13	TRBV10-3	TRBJ1-1	-	CAIRGGGNTEAFF	TGTGCCATCAGAGGGGGCGGGAACACTGAAGCTTTCTTT
-	14	TRBV6-5	TRBJ1-2	-	CASREGGPNYGYTF	TGTGCCAGCAGGGAGGGGGGACCCAACTATGGCTACACCTTC
-	13	TRBV6-1	TRBJ2-7	-	CASSEHYGYEQYF	TGTGCCAGCAGTGAACATTACGGCTACGAGCAGTACTTC
TRBD1	16	TRBV7-2	TRBJ2-5	-	CASSPFGTGGKETQYF	TGTGCCAGCAGCCCTTTCGGGACAGGGGGGAAAGAGACCCAGTACTTC
-	13	TRBV5-6	TRBJ1-2	-	CASSLVRTPGYTF	TGTGCCAGCAGCTTGGTTAGGACCCCTGGCTACACCTTC
TRBD1	14	TRBV9	TRBJ2-7	-	CASSPQGSSYEQYF	TGTGCCAGCAGCCCACAGGGGTCCTCCTACGAGCAGTACTTC
-	15	TRBV7-9	TRBJ2-1	-	CASSLGSTTYNEQFF	TGTGCCAGCAGCTTAGGGAGCACCACATACAATGAGCAGTTCTTC
TRBD2	13	TRBV28	TRBJ2-2	-	CASKGGSVKELFF	TGTGCCAGCAAGGGCGGGAGCGTTAAGGAGCTGTTTTTT
TRBD1	14	TRBV28	TRBJ1-6	-	CASRPGQGAAPLHF	TGTGCCAGCAGGCCGGGACAGGGGGCTGCACCCCTCCACTTT
-	11	TRBV2	TRBJ2-3	-	CASSYTDTQYF	TGTGCCAGCTCTTATACAGATACGCAGTATTTT
-	18	TRBV5-6	TRBJ2-3	-	CASTHSRGRAKGTDTQYF	TGTGCCAGCACCCACTCAAGAGGCAGGGCGAAGGGCACAGATACGCAGTATTTT
-	13	TRBV19	TRBJ2-2	-	CASRLQGTGELFF	TGTGCCAGTAGGCTCCAGGGGACCGGGGAGCTGTTTTTT
-	12	TRBV28	TRBJ1-5	-	CASSLLNQPQHF	TGTGCCAGCAGCCTACTTAATCAGCCCCAGCATTTT
-	13	TRBV6-1	TRBJ2-7	-	CASSVDSIREQYF	TGTGCCAGCAGTGTGGACTCAATACGGGAGCAGTACTTC
TRBD2	16	TRBV15	TRBJ2-1	-	CATSREITSGYNEQFF	TGTGCCACCAGCAGAGAGATAACTAGCGGATACAATGAGCAGTTCTTC
TRBD1	15	TRBV4-1	TRBJ2-1	-	CASSGFATGGPEQFF	TGCGCCAGCAGTGGATTTGCCACAGGGGGCCCTGAGCAGTTCTTC
TRBD1	14	TRBV5-1	TRBJ2-5	-	CASRNRGTQETQYF	TGCGCCAGCAGAAACAGGGGGACGCAAGAGACCCAGTACTTC
TRBD1	13	TRBV27	TRBJ1-6	-	CATPGQYNSPLHF	TGTGCCACGCCGGGACAGTATAATTCACCCCTCCACTTT
TRBD2	15	TRBV7-7	TRBJ2-7	once	CASSPGLAVYYEQYF	TGTGCTAGCAGCCCGGGACTAGCGGTATACTACGAGCAGTACTTC
-	16	TRBV28	TRBJ1-2	-	CASSLEGFRGRNGYTF	TGTGCCAGCAGTTTGGAGGGATTCCGAGGGCGAAATGGCTACACCTTC
-	15	TRBV6-5	TRBJ1-4	-	CASSKRGATNEKLFF	TGTGCCAGCAGTAAGAGGGGTGCAACTAATGAAAAACTGTTTTTT
-	15	TRBV4-1	TRBJ2-7	-	CASSQRELRGVEQYF	TGCGCCAGCAGCCAAAGGGAACTCAGAGGGGTCGAGCAGTACTTC
-	11	TRBV7-9	TRBJ2-7	-	CASSFGHEQYF	TGTGCCAGCAGCTTCGGACACGAGCAGTACTTC
TRBD1	14	TRBV6-6	TRBJ2-7	once	CASSAPGQGYEQYF	TGTGCCAGCAGTGCTCCGGGACAGGGCTACGAGCAGTACTTC
-	15	TRBV2	TRBJ1-6	once	CASSITGNNNSPLHF	TGTGCCAGCTCCATCACAGGGAATAATAATTCACCCCTCCACTTT
TRBD1	17	TRBV2	TRBJ2-1	once	CASSIRPPGGAYNEQFF	TGTGCCAGCAGTATCAGACCCCCAGGGGGCGCCTACAATGAGCAGTTCTTC
-	16	TRBV19	TRBJ2-1	-	CASSNPLSSLHNEQFF	TGTGCCAGTAGTAACCCCTTAAGCAGTCTTCACAATGAGCAGTTCTTC
-	15	TRBV10-3	TRBJ1-1	-	CAISEAGLRDTEAFF	TGTGCCATCAGTGAGGCAGGCCTGAGGGACACTGAAGCTTTCTTT
-	14	TRBV5-4	TRBJ2-3	-	CASRFGLITDTQYF	TGTGCCAGCAGGTTCGGACTCATCACAGATACGCAGTATTTT
-	14	TRBV9	TRBJ1-1	-	CASSVAGLNTEAFF	TGTGCCAGCAGCGTAGCAGGCCTGAACACTGAAGCTTTCTTT